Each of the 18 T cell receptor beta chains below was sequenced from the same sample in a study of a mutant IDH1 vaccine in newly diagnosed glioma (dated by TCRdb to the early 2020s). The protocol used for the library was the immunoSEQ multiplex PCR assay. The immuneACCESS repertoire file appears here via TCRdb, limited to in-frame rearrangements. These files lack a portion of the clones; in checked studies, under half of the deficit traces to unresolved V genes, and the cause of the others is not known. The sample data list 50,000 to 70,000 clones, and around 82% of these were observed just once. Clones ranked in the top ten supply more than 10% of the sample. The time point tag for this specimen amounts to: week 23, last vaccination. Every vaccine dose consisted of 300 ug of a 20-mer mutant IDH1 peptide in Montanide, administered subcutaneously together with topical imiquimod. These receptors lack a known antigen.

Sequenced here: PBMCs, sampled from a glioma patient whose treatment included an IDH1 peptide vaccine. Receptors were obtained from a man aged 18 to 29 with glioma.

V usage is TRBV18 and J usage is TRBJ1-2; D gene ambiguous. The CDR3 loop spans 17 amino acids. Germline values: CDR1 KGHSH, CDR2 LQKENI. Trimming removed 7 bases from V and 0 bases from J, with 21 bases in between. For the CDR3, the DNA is TGTGCCAGCTTCACCACGAAGGTCCGGACTTCTAACTATGGCTACACCTTC. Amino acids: CASFTTKVRTSNYGYTF.

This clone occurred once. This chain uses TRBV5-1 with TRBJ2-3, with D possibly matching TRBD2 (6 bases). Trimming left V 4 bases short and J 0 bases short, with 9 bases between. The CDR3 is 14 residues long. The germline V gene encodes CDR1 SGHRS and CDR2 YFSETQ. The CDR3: CASSIGTSTDTQYF. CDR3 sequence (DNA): TGCGCCAGCAGCATAGGGACTAGCACAGATACGCAGTATTTT.

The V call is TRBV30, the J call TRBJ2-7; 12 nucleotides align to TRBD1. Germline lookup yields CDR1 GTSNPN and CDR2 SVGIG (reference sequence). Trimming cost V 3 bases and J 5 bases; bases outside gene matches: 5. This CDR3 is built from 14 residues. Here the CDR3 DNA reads TGTGCCTGGAGGAGGGACAGGGGGCTCGACGAGCAGTACTTC. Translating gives CAWRRDRGLDEQYF.

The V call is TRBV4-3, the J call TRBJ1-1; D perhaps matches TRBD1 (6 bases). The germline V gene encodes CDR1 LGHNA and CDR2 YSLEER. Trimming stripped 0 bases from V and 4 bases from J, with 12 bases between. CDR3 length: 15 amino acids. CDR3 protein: CASSQDGGRATEAFF. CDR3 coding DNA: TGCGCCAGCAGCCAAGATGGGGGGCGGGCCACTGAAGCTTTCTTT.

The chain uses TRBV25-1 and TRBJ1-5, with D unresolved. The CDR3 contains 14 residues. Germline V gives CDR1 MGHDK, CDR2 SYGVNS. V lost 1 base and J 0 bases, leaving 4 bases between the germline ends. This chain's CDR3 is CASSEWHSNQPQHF. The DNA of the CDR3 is TGTGCCAGCAGTGAATGGCATAGCAATCAGCCCCAGCATTTT.

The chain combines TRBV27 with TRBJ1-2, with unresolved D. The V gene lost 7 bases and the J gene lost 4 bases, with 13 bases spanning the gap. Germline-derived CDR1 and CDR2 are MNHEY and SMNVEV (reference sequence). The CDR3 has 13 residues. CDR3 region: CASTRRGSYGYTF. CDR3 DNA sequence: TGTGCCAGCACTAGGCGAGGTTCCTATGGCTACACCTTC.

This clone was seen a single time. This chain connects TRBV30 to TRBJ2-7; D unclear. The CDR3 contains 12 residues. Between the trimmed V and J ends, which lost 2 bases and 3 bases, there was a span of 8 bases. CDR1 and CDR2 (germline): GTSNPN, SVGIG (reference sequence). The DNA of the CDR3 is TGTGCCTGGAGTCTCCAAGGCTACGAGCAGTACTTC. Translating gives CAWSLQGYEQYF.

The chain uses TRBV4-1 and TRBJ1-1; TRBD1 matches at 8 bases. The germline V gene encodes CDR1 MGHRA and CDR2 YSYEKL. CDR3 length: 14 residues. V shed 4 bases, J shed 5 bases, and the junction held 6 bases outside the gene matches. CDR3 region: CASSLATGGTEAFF. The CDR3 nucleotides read TGCGCCAGCAGCCTCGCCACAGGGGGGACTGAAGCTTTCTTT.

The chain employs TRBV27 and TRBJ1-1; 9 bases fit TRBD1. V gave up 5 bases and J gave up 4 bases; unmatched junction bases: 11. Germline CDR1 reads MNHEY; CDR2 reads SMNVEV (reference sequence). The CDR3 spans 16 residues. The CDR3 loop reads CASSPRQGGLSTEAFF. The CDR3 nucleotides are TGTGCCAGCAGTCCACGACAGGGGGGGTTGAGCACTGAAGCTTTCTTT.

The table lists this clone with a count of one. The chain's CDR3 is CASSPRDRGLGGEQYF. The DNA for the CDR3 is TGTGCCAGCAGCCCCCGGGACAGGGGGCTAGGGGGCGAGCAGTACTTC. V usage is TRBV5-6 and J usage is TRBJ2-7; 12 bases fit TRBD1. The germline gives CDR1 SGHDT, CDR2 YYEEEE. Losses at the gene ends were 4 bases for V and 6 bases for J; bases not matched to a gene: 11. The CDR3 consists of 16 residues.

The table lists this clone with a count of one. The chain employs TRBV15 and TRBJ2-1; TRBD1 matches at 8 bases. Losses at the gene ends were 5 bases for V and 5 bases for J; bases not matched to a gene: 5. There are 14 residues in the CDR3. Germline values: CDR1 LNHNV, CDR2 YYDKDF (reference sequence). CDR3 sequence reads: CATSPRTGNNEQFF. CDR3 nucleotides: TGTGCCACCAGCCCTCGGACAGGGAACAATGAGCAGTTCTTC. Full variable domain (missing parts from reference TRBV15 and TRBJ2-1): DAMVIQNPRYQVTQFGKPVTLSCSQTLNHNVMYWYQQKSSQAPKLLFHYYDKDFNNEADTPDNFQSRRPNTSFCFLDIRSPGLGDTAMYLCATSPRTGNNEQFFGPGTRLTVL.

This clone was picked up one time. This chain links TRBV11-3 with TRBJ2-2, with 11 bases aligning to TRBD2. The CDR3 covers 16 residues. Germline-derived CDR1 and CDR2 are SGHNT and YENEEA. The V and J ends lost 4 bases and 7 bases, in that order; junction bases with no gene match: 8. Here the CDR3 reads CASSSLLAGVNGELFF. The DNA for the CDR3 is TGTGCCAGCAGCTCTTTACTAGCGGGAGTAAACGGGGAGCTGTTTTTT.

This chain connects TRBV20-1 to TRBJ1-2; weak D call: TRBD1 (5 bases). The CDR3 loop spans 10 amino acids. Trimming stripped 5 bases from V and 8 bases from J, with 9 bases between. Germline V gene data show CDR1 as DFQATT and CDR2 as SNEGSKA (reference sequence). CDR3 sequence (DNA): TGCAGTGCTGTGAGGGGAGGCTACACCTTC. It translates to CSAVRGGYTF.

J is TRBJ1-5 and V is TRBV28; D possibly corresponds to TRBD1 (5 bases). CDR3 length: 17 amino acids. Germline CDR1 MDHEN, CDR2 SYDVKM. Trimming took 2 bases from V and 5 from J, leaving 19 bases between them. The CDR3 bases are TGTGCCAGCAGTTTACATCGGACCCGGGGGGGAGATCAGCCCCAGCATTTT. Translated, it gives CASSLHRTRGGDQPQHF. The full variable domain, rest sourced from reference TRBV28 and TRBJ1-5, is DVKVTQSSRYLVKRTGEKVFLECVQDMDHENMFWYRQDPGLGLRLIYFSYDVKMKEKGDIPEGYSVSREKKERFSLILESASTNQTSMYLCASSLHRTRGGDQPQHFGDGTRLSIL.

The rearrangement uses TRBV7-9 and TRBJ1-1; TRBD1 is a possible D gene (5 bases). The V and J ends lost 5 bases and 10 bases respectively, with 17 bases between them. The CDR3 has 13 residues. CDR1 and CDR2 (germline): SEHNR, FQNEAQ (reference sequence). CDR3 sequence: CASSTGLREVAFF. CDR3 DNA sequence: TGTGCCAGCAGCACAGGTTTGAGAGAGGTAGCTTTCTTT.

The CDR3 loop is CASSLTEVTGTPSLYF. The CDR3 DNA reads as TGTGCCAGCAGTCTAACAGAGGTCACCGGGACTCCCTCACTGTATTTT. J is TRBJ2-3 and V is TRBV6-6, with D possibly being TRBD2 (6 bases). The germline CDR1 and CDR2 sequences are MNHNY and SVGAGI (reference sequence). V gave up 5 bases and J gave up 14 bases, with 29 bases separating them. The CDR3 is 16 residues long.

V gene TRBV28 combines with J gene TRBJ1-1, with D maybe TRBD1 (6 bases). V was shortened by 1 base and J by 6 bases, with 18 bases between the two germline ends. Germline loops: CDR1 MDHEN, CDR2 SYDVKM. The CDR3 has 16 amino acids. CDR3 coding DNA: TGTGCCAGCAGTTTATTGGGGCCAGGGGAATTATCTGAAGCTTTCTTT. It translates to CASSLLGPGELSEAFF.

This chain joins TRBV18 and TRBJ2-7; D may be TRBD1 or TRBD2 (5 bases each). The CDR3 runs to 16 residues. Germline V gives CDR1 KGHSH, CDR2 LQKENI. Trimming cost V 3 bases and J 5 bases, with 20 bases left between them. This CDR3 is CASSPQTPGRGNEQYF. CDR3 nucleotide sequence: TGTGCCAGCTCACCTCAGACTCCGGGAAGGGGTAACGAGCAGTACTTC.